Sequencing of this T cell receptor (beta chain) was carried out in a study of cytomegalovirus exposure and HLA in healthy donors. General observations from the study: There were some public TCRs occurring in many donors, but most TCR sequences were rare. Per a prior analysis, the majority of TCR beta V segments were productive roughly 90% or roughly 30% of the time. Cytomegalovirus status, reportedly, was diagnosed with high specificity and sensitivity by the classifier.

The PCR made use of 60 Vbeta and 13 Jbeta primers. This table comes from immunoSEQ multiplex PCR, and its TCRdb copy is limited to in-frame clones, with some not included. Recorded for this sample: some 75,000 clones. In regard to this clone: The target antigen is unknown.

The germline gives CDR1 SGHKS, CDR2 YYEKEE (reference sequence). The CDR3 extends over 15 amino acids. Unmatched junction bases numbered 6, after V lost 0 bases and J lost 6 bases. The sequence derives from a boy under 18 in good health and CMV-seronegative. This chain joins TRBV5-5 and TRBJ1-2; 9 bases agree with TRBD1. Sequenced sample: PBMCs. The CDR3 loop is CASSLGGTGGHGYTF. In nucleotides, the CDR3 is TGTGCCAGCAGCTTGGGGGGAACAGGGGGCCATGGCTACACCTTC. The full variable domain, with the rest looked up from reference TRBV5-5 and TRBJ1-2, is DAGVTQSPTHLIKTRGQQVTLRCSPISGHKSVSWYQQVLGQGPQFIFQYYEKEERGRGNFPDRFSARQFPNYSSELNVNALLLGDSALYLCASSLGGTGGHGYTFGSGTRLTVV.